This paragraph covers one T cell receptor (beta chain) sequence. The antigen is undetermined. With 6 bases removed from V and 3 bases from J, the gap between germline ends came to 19 bases. From germline, CDR1 is MDHEN and CDR2 SYDVKM. The CDR3 consists of 16 residues. This record comes from a study of post-analysis software for immune sequencing data. Whole-study findings and limits: Strong co-clustering by F measure linked samples that shared a preparation batch. The five TRBV segments detected at higher frequency in patients than in controls included TRBV5-6, TRBV5-1 and TRBV20-1. Controls' normalized Chao1 diversity significantly exceeded that of multiple sclerosis patients.

The library was made from cDNA and included unique molecular identifiers. TCRdb re-called the PCR reads through MiXCR, storing one row per CDR3 protein. Among fewer than 900,000 distinct CDR3 sequences listed, around 46% were seen once. The sample taken for sequencing was blood. This chain uses TRBV28 with TRBJ2-3; the D is unclear. The clonotype comes from a girl aged 10-17 years with multiple sclerosis. The CDR3: CASRNAIRVVTDTQYF. Written as DNA, the CDR3 is TGTGCCAGCAGAAACGCCATCCGGGTAGTAACAGATACGCAGTATTTT.